This is a list of T cell receptor beta chains from one sample in a study of T-cell memory formation after mild COVID-19. One entry per CDR3 protein results from TCRdb running MiXCR on the 5' RACE reads. The profile shows about 620,000 distinct CDR3 sequences, over 15% of them singletons. Material: PBMCs or a T cell subset sorted from them (not recorded which). These TCRs come from an adult woman who had mild COVID-19 (a few samples of this study predate the infection). Cell type and time point are not known. The CDR3 runs from the conserved cysteine through the conserved F or W. The order of the fields is clone size, J gene, V gene, D gene, CDR3 DNA, CDR3 protein. A D gene is named only where the DNA matches it firmly. The size of a clone is reported for some rows only, either as once, few or many, or as a class for expanded clones.

>few|TRBJ1-2|TRBV10-3|NA
TGTGCCATCAGTGAATTTGGTGGTGGCCGCGAAGACACCTTC
CAISEFGGGREDTF
>few|TRBJ1-2|TRBV12-3/TRBV12-4|TRBD1
TGTGCCAGCAGACCCGGGACAGGGGCCGGCTACACCTTC
CASRPGTGAGYTF
>NA|TRBJ2-3|TRBV20-1|TRBD2
TGCAGTGCTAGAGATCCCGGGGGAAGCGGGGGTAGCACAGATACGCAGTATTTT
CSARDPGGSGGSTDTQYF
>NA|TRBJ2-1|TRBV6-4|NA
TGTGCCAGCAGTTCCAACCTTGGGGAGTACAATGAGCAGTTCTTC
CASSSNLGEYNEQFF
>few|TRBJ2-1|TRBV24-1|NA
TGTGCCACCAGTGGTGCCGCCCGGACATCCTACAATGAGCAGTTCTTC
CATSGAARTSYNEQFF
>few|TRBJ2-1|TRBV5-1|NA
TGCGCCAGCAGCTTGGAGGCGGGGACCCCTTTCTTC
CASSLEAGTPFF
>few|TRBJ2-2|TRBV4-1|NA
TGCGCCAGCAGCCTCGGAGTGACGAACACCGGGGAGCTGTTTTTT
CASSLGVTNTGELFF
>NA|TRBJ2-7|TRBV6-2/TRBV6-3|TRBD2
TGTGCCAGCAGTTCGGGACTAGCGGGGGCGGGGGAGCAGTACTTC
CASSSGLAGAGEQYF
>NA|TRBJ2-7|TRBV12-3/TRBV12-4|TRBD1
TGTGCCAGCAGTTTAGAGGGACAGGGGGATAGGGAGCAGTACTTC
CASSLEGQGDREQYF
>many|TRBJ2-1|TRBV7-9|TRBD2
TGTGCCAGCAGCTTAGCACCGGGACTAGCGGTATTGGATGAGCAGTTCTTC
CASSLAPGLAVLDEQFF
>few|TRBJ2-7|TRBV5-4|NA
TGTGCCAGCAGCCGGGACACGACCTACGAGCAGTACTTC
CASSRDTTYEQYF
>NA|TRBJ1-1|TRBV6-5|TRBD1
TGTGCCAGCAAGCAACAGGGGTTCACTGAAGCTTTCTTT
CASKQQGFTEAFF
>few|TRBJ2-7|TRBV5-1|TRBD2
TGCGCCAGCAGCATGGCCAAAACCGGGACTAGCGTAACGTACGAGCAGTACTTC
CASSMAKTGTSVTYEQYF
>few|TRBJ2-1|TRBV29-1|NA
TGCAGCGTTTTTGTCTTCAGTAGAGGTGAGCAGTTCTTC
CSVFVFSRGEQFF
>NA|TRBJ2-5|TRBV4-2|NA
TGTGCCAGCAGCCTCATGACGTGGGACTCCCGGGAGACCCAGTACTTC
CASSLMTWDSRETQYF
>many|TRBJ2-1|TRBV7-3|NA
TGTGCCAGCAGCTCGACAACCGGGAGCCCGCGCTACAATGAGCAGTTCTTC
CASSSTTGSPRYNEQFF
>NA|TRBJ2-7|TRBV7-2|NA
TGTGCCAGCAGCCGGACCTACGATCAGTACTTC
CASSRTYDQYF
>few|TRBJ2-2|TRBV27|TRBD1
TGTGCCAGCGGACATCCGGGACAGGGTAGTGGCGGGGAGCTGTTTTTT
CASGHPGQGSGGELFF
>many|TRBJ1-1|TRBV5-1|TRBD1
TGCGCCAGCAGCTTGTCCCCCACAGGGGGAACTGAAGCTTTCTTT
CASSLSPTGGTEAFF
>few|TRBJ1-1|TRBV24-1|NA
TGTGCCACCAGGGGGGCGGCAGGGGAAGTAGAAGCTTTCTTT
CATRGAAGEVEAFF
>few|TRBJ2-7|TRBV2|NA
TGTGCCACCAGGGGGGGGAATTACGAGCAGTACTTC
CATRGGNYEQYF